Shown below are 8 T cell receptor beta chains from a single sample sequenced in a study of CD8+ T cells in alopecia areata. RNA extraction and reverse transcription yielded cDNA as sequencing template. Profiling relied on immunoSEQ multiplex PCR, and the TCRdb table lists in-frame clones only, not all of them. The sample records around 120,000 clones, more than 30% being singletons. Source material: CD4+ T cells sorted from blood. All receptors derive from a human donor with alopecia areata.

This clone was seen a few times. The chain uses TRBV29-1 and TRBJ2-2, with D perhaps matching TRBD1 (6 bases). This CDR3 contains 14 residues. Germline CDR1 SQVTM, CDR2 ANQGSEA. V dropped 0 bases and J dropped 8 bases, with 13 bases sitting between them. The CDR3 loop reads CSVEDERRGGELFF. In DNA, the CDR3 is TGCAGCGTTGAAGATGAACGCAGGGGTGGGGAGCTGTTTTTT.

The chain uses TRBV29-1 and TRBJ2-7; D is perhaps TRBD1 or TRBD2 (5 bases each). This CDR3 comprises 11 residues. Germline V gene sequence: CDR1 SQVTM, CDR2 ANQGSEA. The V gene lost 4 bases and the J gene lost 5 bases, with 9 bases spanning the gap. Here the CDR3 reads CSVGDLNEQYF. Written as DNA, the CDR3 is TGCAGCGTTGGGGACCTAAACGAGCAGTACTTC.

Sample share makes this clone medium-sized. This sequence joins TRBV7-2 and TRBJ2-4; no clear D. V shed 8 bases and J shed 6 bases, with 8 bases lying between them. The CDR3 loop spans 11 amino acids. CDR1 and CDR2 (germline): SGHTA, FQGNSA. CDR3: CASGLGNIQYF. DNA for the CDR3: TGTGCCAGCGGGTTAGGAAACATTCAGTACTTC.

The genes are TRBV5-1 and TRBJ2-7; 9 nucleotides align to TRBD1. The CDR3 sequence is 14 residues long. V lost 2 bases, J lost 2 bases, and 2 bases stayed unmatched. From germline, CDR1 is SGHRS and CDR2 YFSETQ. CDR3 in DNA: TGCGCCAGCAGCTTAGGGGACAGGGCCTACGAGCAGTACTTC. Protein product: CASSLGDRAYEQYF. Variable domain in full (rest from reference TRBV5-1 and TRBJ2-7): KAGVTQTPRYLIKTRGQQVTLSCSPISGHRSVSWYQQTPGQGLQFLFEYFSETQRNKGNFPGRFSGRQFSNSRSEMNVSTLELGDSALYLCASSLGDRAYEQYFGPGTRLTVT.

The V call is TRBV30, the J call TRBJ1-1; 8 bases match TRBD1. Germline CDR1 GTSNPN, CDR2 SVGIG (reference sequence). The CDR3 sequence is 15 residues long. V shed 2 bases and J 5 bases; nucleotides not matched to a gene: 10. CDR3 residues: CAWSTHPRQGTEAFF. Written as DNA, the CDR3 is TGTGCCTGGAGTACACACCCCCGACAGGGGACTGAAGCTTTCTTT.

This clone was seen a few times. The J gene is TRBJ2-7, the V gene TRBV30; TRBD2 aligns across 7 bases. This CDR3 has 13 residues. Trimming cost V 1 base and J 7 bases; bases outside gene matches: 7. The V gene's germline CDR1 is GTSNPN and CDR2 SVGIG (reference sequence). The CDR3 DNA reads as TGTGCCTGGAGTGGTCAAGCGGGAAGGGAGCAGTACTTC. Residues: CAWSGQAGREQYF.

This clone showed up many times. The gene calls are TRBV6-6 and TRBJ1-2, with TRBD1 matching 9 bases. CDR1 MNHNY and CDR2 SVGAGI come from the germline V gene (reference sequence). Losses at the gene ends were 6 bases for V and 8 bases for J; bases not matched to a gene: 4. The CDR3 loop spans 12 amino acids. Written as DNA, the CDR3 is TGTGCCAGCAGACGGGACAGGGTAGGCTACACCTTC. This encodes CASRRDRVGYTF.

The V call is TRBV2, the J call TRBJ2-1; D gene uncertain. The V gene lost 4 bases and the J gene lost 8 bases, with 6 bases spanning the gap. The CDR3 covers 11 residues. From germline, CDR1 is SNHLY and CDR2 FYNNEI. The DNA for the CDR3 is TGTGCCAGCAGTGTTACCGATGAGCAGTTCTTC. Translated, it gives CASSVTDEQFF.